This TCR beta chain was sequenced during a study of cytomegalovirus exposure and HLA in healthy donors. Study-level findings and limits: Specific recognition of CMV antigens was confirmed in vitro for a few chains (all CMV-associated).

This clone was observed a single time. Its specificity is unknown. PCR primers comprised 60 Vbeta and 13 Jbeta primers. Sequenced by immunoSEQ multiplex PCR; TCRdb stores in-frame clones only, minus some. The table has about 120,000 clones, around three quarters seen once. The CDR3 runs 14 residues. In germline, CDR1 is MNHEY, CDR2 SVGAGI. After removal of 6 bases from V and 4 bases from J, the junction contained 9 bases not matched to a gene. This chain uses TRBV6-5 with TRBJ2-7; TRBD2 aligns across 7 bases. The TCR comes from a middle-aged woman in good health and CMV-seropositive. The sequenced sample consisted of PBMCs. CDR3 DNA: TGTGCCAGCAGGCGCGGGGAGGGAGGGTACGAGCAGTACTTC. Amino acids: CASRRGEGGYEQYF.